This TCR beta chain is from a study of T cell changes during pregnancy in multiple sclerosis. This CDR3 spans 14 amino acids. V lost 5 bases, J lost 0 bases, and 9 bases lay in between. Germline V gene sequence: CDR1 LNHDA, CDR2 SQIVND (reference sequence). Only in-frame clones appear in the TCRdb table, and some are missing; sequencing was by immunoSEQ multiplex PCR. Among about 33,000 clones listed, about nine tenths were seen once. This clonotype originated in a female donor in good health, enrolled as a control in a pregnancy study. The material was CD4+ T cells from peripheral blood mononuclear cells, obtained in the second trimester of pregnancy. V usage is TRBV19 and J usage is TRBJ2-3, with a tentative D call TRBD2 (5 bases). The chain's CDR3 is CASSPRASTDTQYF. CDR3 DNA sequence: TGTGCCAGTAGTCCGCGGGCTAGCACAGATACGCAGTATTTT.